These T cell receptor beta chains were read from a single sample in a study of shared clonotypes between healthy human individuals. Here immunoSEQ multiplex PCR was the method, and the copy in TCRdb shows in-frame clones only, minus some. The profile shows about 110,000 clones, over 65% of them singletons. Sequenced sample: memory CD8+ T cells sorted from blood. The source of these receptors is a woman aged 25 to 39 in good health. Both conserved end residues are part of each CDR3. D genes are given only for firm matches. A clone size is listed for some rows: how often the clone was seen (once, few, many), or a class if it is expanded.

j_gene: TRBJ2-6
d_gene: TRBD1
v_gene: TRBV6-1
abundance: few
CDR3nt: TGTGCCAGCAGCATGACAGGGGCTGGGGCCAACGTCCTGACTTTC
CDR3aa: CASSMTGAGANVLTF

j_gene: TRBJ1-4
d_gene: TRBD1
v_gene: TRBV27
abundance: -
CDR3nt: TGTGCCAGCAGTTCCGGACAGGGCCTAAATGAAAAACTGTTTTTT
CDR3aa: CASSSGQGLNEKLFF

j_gene: TRBJ1-3
d_gene: TRBD1
v_gene: TRBV6-6
abundance: few
CDR3nt: TGTGCCAGCAGCGACAGGGTTGGAAACACCATATATTTT
CDR3aa: CASSDRVGNTIYF

j_gene: TRBJ2-7
d_gene: TRBD2
v_gene: TRBV28
abundance: -
CDR3nt: TGTGCCAGCAGCCCCGGCGGGAGATTGGTCTACGAGCAGTACTTC
CDR3aa: CASSPGGRLVYEQYF

j_gene: TRBJ2-7
d_gene: -
v_gene: TRBV6-5
abundance: -
CDR3nt: TGTGCCAGCAGTTACGGTCAGCACTACGAGCAGTACTTC
CDR3aa: CASSYGQHYEQYF

j_gene: TRBJ1-3
d_gene: -
v_gene: TRBV4-1
abundance: -
CDR3nt: TGCGCCAGCAGCCAACCCAATCCCGGAGGACTTGGAAACACCATATATTTT
CDR3aa: CASSQPNPGGLGNTIYF

j_gene: TRBJ2-2
d_gene: -
v_gene: TRBV10-2
abundance: -
CDR3nt: TGCGCCAGCAGCCCTCAGCTTACCGGGGAGCTGTTTTTT
CDR3aa: CASSPQLTGELFF

j_gene: TRBJ2-1
d_gene: TRBD1
v_gene: TRBV25-1
abundance: -
CDR3nt: TGTGCCAGCGAGGACAGGGCGGTCAATGAGCAGTTCTTC
CDR3aa: CASEDRAVNEQFF

j_gene: TRBJ1-2
d_gene: -
v_gene: TRBV5-1
abundance: -
CDR3nt: TGCGCCAGCAGCTTTACAGGACGAGACATGGATGGCTACACCTTC
CDR3aa: CASSFTGRDMDGYTF

j_gene: TRBJ2-1
d_gene: -
v_gene: TRBV18
abundance: -
CDR3nt: TGTGCCAGCTCACCACTGAGGCGGGGCAATGAGCAGTTCTTC
CDR3aa: CASSPLRRGNEQFF

j_gene: TRBJ2-1
d_gene: -
v_gene: TRBV10-1
abundance: -
CDR3nt: TGCGCCAGCAGTGATAATGGAGAGCAGTTCTTC
CDR3aa: CASSDNGEQFF

j_gene: TRBJ2-7
d_gene: TRBD2
v_gene: TRBV28
abundance: many
CDR3nt: TGTGCCAGCAGCCTCGGACTAGCGGGAGACGAGCAGTACTTC
CDR3aa: CASSLGLAGDEQYF

j_gene: TRBJ2-1
d_gene: -
v_gene: TRBV30
abundance: -
CDR3nt: TGTGCCTGGAGTGCCCAGGGAAATCGCAATGAGCAGTTCTTC
CDR3aa: CAWSAQGNRNEQFF

j_gene: TRBJ2-7
d_gene: -
v_gene: TRBV23-1
abundance: -
CDR3nt: TGCGCCAGCAGTCAATCCTCCTACGAGCAGTACTTC
CDR3aa: CASSQSSYEQYF

j_gene: TRBJ2-2
d_gene: TRBD2
v_gene: TRBV11-2
abundance: -
CDR3nt: TGTGCCAGCAGTAACCCGACTAGCGGGAGATCGAACACCGGGGAGCTGTTTTTT
CDR3aa: CASSNPTSGRSNTGELFF

j_gene: TRBJ1-4
d_gene: -
v_gene: TRBV5-1
abundance: -
CDR3nt: TGCGCCAGCAGCTTGTGGGGGGGACACGGAACTAATGAAAAACTGTTTTTT
CDR3aa: CASSLWGGHGTNEKLFF

j_gene: TRBJ2-1
d_gene: -
v_gene: TRBV5-1
abundance: few
CDR3nt: TGCGCCAGCAGCTTGTTACTAGAAGACAATGAGCAGTTCTTC
CDR3aa: CASSLLLEDNEQFF

j_gene: TRBJ2-5
d_gene: TRBD2
v_gene: TRBV9
abundance: -
CDR3nt: TGTGCCAGCAGCTTTAGCGGGACTCAAGAGACCCAGTACTTC
CDR3aa: CASSFSGTQETQYF

j_gene: TRBJ2-3
d_gene: -
v_gene: TRBV5-4
abundance: -
CDR3nt: TGTGCCAGCAGCTCGACCCTGGGGGATACGCAGTATTTT
CDR3aa: CASSSTLGDTQYF

j_gene: TRBJ2-3
d_gene: -
v_gene: TRBV6-1
abundance: -
CDR3nt: TGTGCCACCCACTACCGGGGAATAGGGGATACGCAGTATTTT
CDR3aa: CATHYRGIGDTQYF

j_gene: TRBJ1-1
d_gene: -
v_gene: TRBV15
abundance: many
CDR3nt: TGTGCCACCAGCAGAGATCCCCACCAGAACACTGAAGCTTTCTTT
CDR3aa: CATSRDPHQNTEAFF

j_gene: TRBJ2-7
d_gene: TRBD2
v_gene: TRBV6-1
abundance: -
CDR3nt: TGTGCCAGCAGTGAAGCGGGACTAGCGGGCTCCTACGAGCAGTACTTC
CDR3aa: CASSEAGLAGSYEQYF

j_gene: TRBJ2-7
d_gene: -
v_gene: TRBV30
abundance: -
CDR3nt: TGTGCCTGGAGTGTTGACAACTACGAGCAGTACTTC
CDR3aa: CAWSVDNYEQYF

j_gene: TRBJ1-5
d_gene: TRBD1
v_gene: TRBV28
abundance: -
CDR3nt: TGTGCCAGCAGTTCACCACAGGGGACGGGACAGCCCCAGCATTTT
CDR3aa: CASSSPQGTGQPQHF

j_gene: TRBJ2-1
d_gene: TRBD1
v_gene: TRBV19
abundance: -
CDR3nt: TGTGCCAGTACCCCCTACGATGGGACAGGGGGCGCCGAGCAGTTCTTC
CDR3aa: CASTPYDGTGGAEQFF

j_gene: TRBJ2-2
d_gene: -
v_gene: TRBV6-4
abundance: -
CDR3nt: TGTGCCAGCAGTGACTCAGGGGATGGTACCGGGGAGCTGTTTTTT
CDR3aa: CASSDSGDGTGELFF

j_gene: TRBJ2-7
d_gene: -
v_gene: TRBV6-5
abundance: -
CDR3nt: TGTGCCAGCATCGGGCACGACCCCTACGAGCAGTACTTC
CDR3aa: CASIGHDPYEQYF

j_gene: TRBJ2-3
d_gene: -
v_gene: TRBV7-3
abundance: many
CDR3nt: TGTGCCAGCAGTCCCTACGGGGGAGGCACCACAGATACGCAGTATTTT
CDR3aa: CASSPYGGGTTDTQYF

j_gene: TRBJ2-2
d_gene: -
v_gene: TRBV10-2
abundance: -
CDR3nt: TGCGCCAGTAGGGACGATAACACCGGGGAGCTGTTTTTT
CDR3aa: CASRDDNTGELFF

j_gene: TRBJ2-7
d_gene: -
v_gene: TRBV5-4
abundance: few
CDR3nt: TGTGCCAGCAGCTTCAACGGGGACGAGCAGTACTTC
CDR3aa: CASSFNGDEQYF

j_gene: TRBJ2-1
d_gene: TRBD2
v_gene: TRBV4-1
abundance: -
CDR3nt: TGCGCCAGCAGCCAACCCGGGACTAGCGGCAATGAGCAGTTCTTC
CDR3aa: CASSQPGTSGNEQFF

j_gene: TRBJ2-6
d_gene: -
v_gene: TRBV27
abundance: -
CDR3nt: TGTGCCAGCAGTTTATCTACCGGCTGGGCTGGGGCCAACGTCCTGACTTTC
CDR3aa: CASSLSTGWAGANVLTF

j_gene: TRBJ1-5
d_gene: -
v_gene: TRBV7-2
abundance: -
CDR3nt: TGTGCCAGCAGCTTAGTCAGAGGGACTCAGCCCCAGCATTTT
CDR3aa: CASSLVRGTQPQHF

j_gene: TRBJ1-1
d_gene: -
v_gene: TRBV7-9
abundance: -
CDR3nt: TGTGCCAGCAGCCCAGTTGGGGAAGCTTTCTTT
CDR3aa: CASSPVGEAFF

j_gene: TRBJ1-4
d_gene: -
v_gene: TRBV18
abundance: -
CDR3nt: TGTGCCAGCTCACCACAGCAGCGAAATGAAAAACTGTTTTTT
CDR3aa: CASSPQQRNEKLFF

j_gene: TRBJ2-7
d_gene: -
v_gene: TRBV4-2
abundance: -
CDR3nt: TGTGCCAGCAGCTCGTTCTTGACCCCACGGAGCGAGCAGTACTTC
CDR3aa: CASSSFLTPRSEQYF

j_gene: TRBJ2-7
d_gene: TRBD2
v_gene: TRBV7-3
abundance: -
CDR3nt: TGTGCCAGCAGCTTTGGACTAGCGGGGGACTACGAGCAGTACTTC
CDR3aa: CASSFGLAGDYEQYF

j_gene: TRBJ2-3
d_gene: -
v_gene: TRBV19
abundance: -
CDR3nt: TGTGCCAGTAGCCCCGACAGGTCTAGCACAGATACGCAGTATTTT
CDR3aa: CASSPDRSSTDTQYF

j_gene: TRBJ2-6
d_gene: -
v_gene: TRBV28
abundance: -
CDR3nt: TGTGCCAGCAGTGGGGGGCTCCCTGGGGCCAACGTCCTGACTTTC
CDR3aa: CASSGGLPGANVLTF

j_gene: TRBJ2-7
d_gene: -
v_gene: TRBV10-2
abundance: few
CDR3nt: TGCGCCAGCAGTGAGACTCCGGACGGCTCCTACGAGCAGTACTTC
CDR3aa: CASSETPDGSYEQYF

j_gene: TRBJ2-1
d_gene: -
v_gene: TRBV2
abundance: -
CDR3nt: TGTGCCAGCAGTTATTCCCTGGGGTACAATGAGCAGTTCTTC
CDR3aa: CASSYSLGYNEQFF

j_gene: TRBJ2-7
d_gene: -
v_gene: TRBV4-2
abundance: -
CDR3nt: TGTGCCAGCAGCCCGAGCGGCTACGAGCAGTACTTC
CDR3aa: CASSPSGYEQYF

j_gene: TRBJ2-7
d_gene: -
v_gene: TRBV29-1
abundance: -
CDR3nt: TGCAGCGTCGTTGAGGGACACCCCGAGCAGTACTTC
CDR3aa: CSVVEGHPEQYF

j_gene: TRBJ2-2
d_gene: -
v_gene: TRBV5-1
abundance: -
CDR3nt: TGCGCCAGCAGCTTGGACAGGGCCGCCACCGGGGAGCTGTTTTTT
CDR3aa: CASSLDRAATGELFF

j_gene: TRBJ2-1
d_gene: TRBD2
v_gene: TRBV15
abundance: many
CDR3nt: TGTGCCACCTCCGGACTAGCGGGAGAAGTAAATGAGCAGTTCTTC
CDR3aa: CATSGLAGEVNEQFF

j_gene: TRBJ2-1
d_gene: TRBD1
v_gene: TRBV7-3
abundance: many
CDR3nt: TGTGCCAGCAGCTCCTCACCTTTTGGACAGGGCGCGAATGAGCAGTTCTTC
CDR3aa: CASSSSPFGQGANEQFF

j_gene: TRBJ2-5
d_gene: -
v_gene: TRBV4-1
abundance: -
CDR3nt: TGCGCCAGCAGCCAATACGACAGTGAAGAGACCCAGTACTTC
CDR3aa: CASSQYDSEETQYF

j_gene: TRBJ2-3
d_gene: -
v_gene: TRBV2
abundance: -
CDR3nt: TGTGCCAGCAGTGAAACACAGGGCTCAGATACGCAGTATTTT
CDR3aa: CASSETQGSDTQYF

j_gene: TRBJ2-7
d_gene: TRBD1
v_gene: TRBV5-1
abundance: once
CDR3nt: TGCGCCAGCAGCGACCGGACAGGGGGCCTCTACGAGCAGTACTTC
CDR3aa: CASSDRTGGLYEQYF

j_gene: TRBJ1-2
d_gene: TRBD1
v_gene: TRBV28
abundance: -
CDR3nt: TGTGCCAGCAGTAGGGACAGGGTGGATGGCTACACCTTC
CDR3aa: CASSRDRVDGYTF

j_gene: TRBJ2-7
d_gene: -
v_gene: TRBV7-3
abundance: -
CDR3nt: TGTGCCAGCAGCTTACGATCACACGAGCAGTACTTC
CDR3aa: CASSLRSHEQYF

j_gene: TRBJ1-1
d_gene: -
v_gene: TRBV19
abundance: -
CDR3nt: TGTGCCAGTAGTCCTCCACTGCCTGAGAACACTGAAGCTTTCTTT
CDR3aa: CASSPPLPENTEAFF

j_gene: TRBJ2-7
d_gene: TRBD2
v_gene: TRBV5-3
abundance: many
CDR3nt: TGTGCCAGAAGCTTGCTAGCGGGATACGAGCAGTACTTC
CDR3aa: CARSLLAGYEQYF

j_gene: TRBJ2-6
d_gene: TRBD1
v_gene: TRBV2
abundance: -
CDR3nt: TGTGCCACAGCCTGGAGACCGGGACAGGGGGCTCCCGAGGACGTCCTGACTTTC
CDR3aa: CATAWRPGQGAPEDVLTF

j_gene: TRBJ1-2
d_gene: TRBD1
v_gene: TRBV4-1
abundance: -
CDR3nt: TGCGCCAGCAGCCAGATTAGGGGACAGGCGTATGGCTACACCTTC
CDR3aa: CASSQIRGQAYGYTF